These T cell receptor beta chains were read from a single sample in a study of cytomegalovirus exposure and HLA in healthy donors. Measured with immunoSEQ multiplex PCR; TCRdb has only the in-frame clones, and not every one. The sample has 140,000 or so clones, roughly 87% seen once. Sequenced input: PBMCs. Source of these receptors: a man aged 18 to 30 in good health and CMV-seropositive. CDR3s include the opening cysteine and the closing phenylalanine or tryptophan. The order of the fields is CDR3 length, D gene, V gene, J gene, clone size, CDR3 protein, CDR3 DNA. The D gene is left open where the match is weak. Size is stated for part of the rows, as once, few or many counts, or as a class when the clone is expanded.

len: 15; d_gene: .; v_gene: TRBV18; j_gene: TRBJ2-7; abundance: .; CDR3aa: CASSSRSESSYEQYF; CDR3nt: TGTGCCAGCTCCTCTCGGAGCGAGTCGTCCTACGAGCAGTACTTC
len: 14; d_gene: TRBD2; v_gene: TRBV9; j_gene: TRBJ2-5; abundance: .; CDR3aa: CASSATSGGETQYF; CDR3nt: TGTGCCAGCAGCGCCACTAGCGGGGGTGAGACCCAGTACTTC
len: 13; d_gene: .; v_gene: TRBV2; j_gene: TRBJ1-2; abundance: few; CDR3aa: CASRVQGSYGYTF; CDR3nt: TGTGCCAGCAGGGTACAGGGCTCCTATGGCTACACCTTC
len: 12; d_gene: .; v_gene: TRBV30; j_gene: TRBJ2-1; abundance: .; CDR3aa: CAWTSLDNEQFF; CDR3nt: TGTGCCTGGACATCACTGGACAATGAGCAGTTCTTC
len: 16; d_gene: TRBD1; v_gene: TRBV4-2; j_gene: TRBJ1-6; abundance: .; CDR3aa: CASSYSPDRGDSPLHF; CDR3nt: TGTGCCAGCAGCTATTCCCCGGACAGGGGTGATTCACCCCTCCACTTT
len: 17; d_gene: TRBD1; v_gene: TRBV14; j_gene: TRBJ2-3; abundance: .; CDR3aa: CASSLLPGTGERDTQYF; CDR3nt: TGTGCCAGCAGCCTCCTCCCGGGGACAGGGGAAAGGGATACGCAGTATTTT
len: 17; d_gene: .; v_gene: TRBV5-1; j_gene: TRBJ1-1; abundance: once; CDR3aa: CASSLLAGSTMNTEAFF; CDR3nt: TGCGCCAGCAGCTTATTAGCAGGGTCGACCATGAACACTGAAGCTTTCTTT
len: 15; d_gene: TRBD1; v_gene: TRBV6-5; j_gene: TRBJ1-4; abundance: .; CDR3aa: CASSYSGQGREKLFF; CDR3nt: TGTGCCAGCAGTTACTCGGGACAGGGAAGGGAAAAACTGTTTTTT
len: 13; d_gene: .; v_gene: TRBV4-1; j_gene: TRBJ1-1; abundance: .; CDR3aa: CASSQDRNTEAFF; CDR3nt: TGCGCCAGCAGCCAAGACAGGAACACTGAAGCTTTCTTT
len: 13; d_gene: TRBD1; v_gene: TRBV7-9; j_gene: TRBJ1-1; abundance: .; CDR3aa: CASRYTGDLEAFF; CDR3nt: TGTGCCAGCAGATACACAGGGGATCTTGAAGCTTTCTTT
len: 11; d_gene: .; v_gene: TRBV20-1; j_gene: TRBJ2-7; abundance: .; CDR3aa: CSASLHRAQYF; CDR3nt: TGCAGTGCTAGCCTCCACAGGGCGCAGTACTTC